The following is a TCR beta chain sequence with its context. Antigen: not known. TCRdb re-called the 5' RACE reads through MiXCR, storing one row per CDR3 protein. Counted here are a few hundred thousand distinct CDR3 sequences, 20% to 25% occurring once; the ten biggest clones make up around 16%. The CDR3 is made up of 13 amino acids. With 1 base removed from V and 6 bases from J, the gap between germline ends came to 10 bases. The data stem from a study of CD8 T cells in ankylosing spondylitis. General study results and limits: What seemed typical of ankylosing spondylitis blood was a TCR beta motif built from about 8 highly homologous variants. Researchers report that disease-linked clones proved CD8+ and relatively rare in peripheral blood.

This TCR was sampled from a male donor with ankylosing spondylitis. What was sequenced was blood, either unsorted or a sorted T cell fraction (not recorded which). The chain recombines TRBV12-3 or TRBV12-4 with TRBJ2-7; D might be TRBD2 (5 bases). The CDR3 spells CASSLGEFGEQYF. DNA of the CDR3: TGTGCCAGCAGTTTAGGGGAGTTCGGCGAGCAGTACTTC.